Listed below are T cell receptor beta chains from one sample, sequenced in a study of blood T cell repertoires in COVID-19. Measured with immunoSEQ multiplex PCR; TCRdb has only the in-frame clones, and not every one. The sample holds a few hundred thousand clones, around 81% seen once. The sample taken for sequencing was PBMCs or T cells enriched from blood (not recorded which). These receptors were collected from a man aged 45-65 years who had recovered from COVID-19. Each CDR3 is given with its conserved first and last residue. D genes are given only for firm matches. Not every row has a clone size; where given, it reads once, few, many or a size class.

d_gene: NA; len: 11; abundance: NA; j_gene: TRBJ1-2; v_gene: TRBV2; CDR3aa: CASTFDRGYTF; CDR3nt: TGTGCCAGCACCTTCGACAGGGGCTACACCTTC
d_gene: TRBD1; len: 19; abundance: NA; j_gene: TRBJ1-5; v_gene: TRBV18; CDR3aa: CASSISDRTLQGMKQPQHF; CDR3nt: TGTGCCAGCTCAATTTCGGACAGGACTCTTCAGGGGATGAAACAGCCCCAGCATTTT
d_gene: NA; len: 15; abundance: NA; j_gene: TRBJ1-1; v_gene: TRBV4-3; CDR3aa: CASSQDFLRNTEAFF; CDR3nt: TGCGCCAGCAGCCAAGATTTCCTAAGGAACACTGAAGCTTTCTTT
d_gene: NA; len: 15; abundance: NA; j_gene: TRBJ1-1; v_gene: TRBV7-8; CDR3aa: CASFSRNPPLTEAFF; CDR3nt: TGTGCCAGCTTTTCGAGGAATCCCCCTCTAACTGAAGCTTTCTTT
d_gene: TRBD2; len: 15; abundance: NA; j_gene: TRBJ2-7; v_gene: TRBV30; CDR3aa: CAWGPPGGLPYEQYF; CDR3nt: TGTGCCTGGGGCCCTCCGGGGGGGCTCCCCTACGAGCAGTACTTC
d_gene: TRBD1; len: 16; abundance: NA; j_gene: TRBJ1-2; v_gene: TRBV4-1; CDR3aa: CASSQSLGTVFYGYTF; CDR3nt: TGCGCCAGCAGCCAGTCGTTAGGGACAGTCTTCTATGGCTACACCTTC
d_gene: NA; len: 13; abundance: NA; j_gene: TRBJ2-7; v_gene: TRBV7-9; CDR3aa: CASSKRTAYEQYF; CDR3nt: TGTGCCAGCAGCAAACGGACAGCATACGAGCAGTACTTC
d_gene: TRBD2; len: 17; abundance: NA; j_gene: TRBJ2-2; v_gene: TRBV11-3; CDR3aa: CASSRLGLAGDTGELFF; CDR3nt: TGTGCCAGCAGCCGGCTAGGGCTAGCGGGTGACACCGGGGAGCTGTTTTTT
d_gene: TRBD1; len: 16; abundance: NA; j_gene: TRBJ2-3; v_gene: TRBV24-1; CDR3aa: CATSARDRGRADTQYF; CDR3nt: TGTGCCACCAGTGCTAGGGACAGGGGCCGGGCAGATACGCAGTATTTT
d_gene: TRBD2; len: 13; abundance: NA; j_gene: TRBJ2-3; v_gene: TRBV7-2; CDR3aa: CAAGGQGSDTQYF; CDR3nt: TGTGCCGCGGGAGGGCAAGGATCAGATACGCAGTATTTT
d_gene: NA; len: 11; abundance: NA; j_gene: TRBJ1-2; v_gene: TRBV29-1; CDR3aa: CSVSETVGYTF; CDR3nt: TGCAGCGTATCAGAAACCGTCGGCTACACCTTC
d_gene: TRBD2; len: 14; abundance: NA; j_gene: TRBJ2-3; v_gene: TRBV4-3; CDR3aa: CASKKREGSDTQYF; CDR3nt: TGCGCCAGCAAGAAGCGGGAGGGGTCAGATACGCAGTATTTT
d_gene: NA; len: 17; abundance: NA; j_gene: TRBJ2-2; v_gene: TRBV7-8; CDR3aa: CASSRDLPGSGSGELFF; CDR3nt: TGTGCCAGCAGCCGGGACCTACCGGGCTCGGGGTCCGGGGAGCTGTTTTTT
d_gene: NA; len: 16; abundance: NA; j_gene: TRBJ2-1; v_gene: TRBV15; CDR3aa: CATSHYWTGRENEQFF; CDR3nt: TGTGCCACCAGCCATTATTGGACAGGGAGGGAGAATGAGCAGTTCTTC
d_gene: NA; len: 11; abundance: NA; j_gene: TRBJ1-1; v_gene: TRBV29-1; CDR3aa: CTTGGAAEAFF; CDR3nt: TGCACCACCGGGGGGGCCGCTGAAGCTTTCTTT
d_gene: TRBD1; len: 14; abundance: few; j_gene: TRBJ1-1; v_gene: TRBV5-1; CDR3aa: CASRAGTGGTEAFF; CDR3nt: TGCGCCAGCAGGGCCGGGACAGGGGGTACTGAAGCTTTCTTT
d_gene: NA; len: 14; abundance: NA; j_gene: TRBJ1-5; v_gene: TRBV19; CDR3aa: CASSSSQGTQPQHF; CDR3nt: TGTGCCAGTAGCTCTTCCCAGGGAACTCAGCCCCAGCATTTT
d_gene: NA; len: 14; abundance: NA; j_gene: TRBJ1-4; v_gene: TRBV7-9; CDR3aa: CASSPLIAREKLFF; CDR3nt: TGTGCCAGCAGCCCTCTTATCGCGAGGGAAAAACTGTTTTTT
d_gene: TRBD2; len: 13; abundance: NA; j_gene: TRBJ2-1; v_gene: TRBV28; CDR3aa: CASSLGGVHEQFF; CDR3nt: TGTGCCAGCAGTTTGGGGGGGGTGCATGAGCAGTTCTTC
d_gene: TRBD1; len: 14; abundance: NA; j_gene: TRBJ2-1; v_gene: TRBV4-2; CDR3aa: CASSQPDRGGEQFF; CDR3nt: TGTGCCAGCAGCCAACCGGACAGGGGAGGTGAGCAGTTCTTC
d_gene: NA; len: 14; abundance: once; j_gene: TRBJ2-7; v_gene: TRBV19; CDR3aa: CASSIGGSSYEQYF; CDR3nt: TGTGCCAGTAGTATAGGCGGAAGCTCCTACGAGCAGTACTTC
d_gene: TRBD2; len: 15; abundance: NA; j_gene: TRBJ2-1; v_gene: TRBV7-9; CDR3aa: CASSLVLAVNNEQFF; CDR3nt: TGTGCCAGCAGCTTAGTACTAGCGGTAAACAATGAGCAGTTCTTC
d_gene: TRBD1; len: 14; abundance: NA; j_gene: TRBJ1-2; v_gene: TRBV19; CDR3aa: CASSSDRGGYGYTF; CDR3nt: TGTGCCAGTAGTAGCGACAGGGGAGGCTATGGCTACACCTTC
d_gene: NA; len: 15; abundance: NA; j_gene: TRBJ1-5; v_gene: TRBV18; CDR3aa: CASSVGGASNQPQHF; CDR3nt: TGTGCCAGCTCAGTGGGGGGGGCTAGCAATCAGCCCCAGCATTTT